These 24 T cell receptor beta chains originate from one sample sequenced in a study of Ad26.COV2.S vaccination and SARS-CoV-2 variants. TCRdb keeps only in-frame clones here, not all; method: immunoSEQ multiplex PCR. This sample has around 320,000 clones, with around four fifths found just once. The treatment denotes: 15 to 20 received Ad26.COV2.S at low or high dose, single or two shots; a few received placebo; per-sample allocation not given. Day 63 after the first vaccine or placebo injection was the time point for sampling. This specimen was peripheral blood, taken in a trial of Ad26.COV2.S vaccine versus placebo. These receptor sequences come from a person between 18 and 60 years old who received the Ad26.COV2.S COVID-19 vaccine or a placebo.

The V and J genes are TRBV3-1 (or the pseudogene TRBV3-2) and TRBJ2-5; 7 bases line up with TRBD1. Per germline, CDR1 LGHDT and CDR2 YNNKEL (reference sequence). Losses at the gene ends were 6 bases for V and 3 bases for J; bases not matched to a gene: 13. The CDR3 length is 16 residues. The CDR3 coding sequence is TGTGCCAGCAGATCGCTTTTGCTAGGACAGGAAGAGACCCAGTACTTC. Amino acid sequence: CASRSLLLGQEETQYF.

This clone was seen just once. The chain joins TRBV11-2 to TRBJ2-5; 7 bases align to TRBD2. This CDR3 contains 15 residues. The trim removed 1 base at V and 7 bases at J, leaving 9 bases unmatched. CDR1 SGHAT and CDR2 FQNNGV come from the germline V gene. CDR3 region: CASSLGAGVFGTQYF. The CDR3 DNA sequence: TGTGCCAGCAGCTTAGGGGCGGGGGTGTTTGGGACCCAGTACTTC.

The rearrangement links TRBV6-5 to TRBJ2-7, with 9 bases that match TRBD2. Germline trimming cut 7 bases from V and 0 bases from J; bases unmatched to any gene: 7. The CDR3 runs to 15 residues. Germline V CDR1 and CDR2: MNHEY, SVGAGI. For the CDR3, the DNA is TGTGCCAGCATAGGGAGCGGGAGGAGCTCCTACGAGCAGTACTTC. This gives the protein CASIGSGRSSYEQYF.

This clone has only one observation. This chain joins TRBV7-3 and TRBJ1-3; D unresolved. V shed 1 base and J shed 1 base, with 5 bases lying between them. The CDR3 sequence is 14 residues long. Germline V CDR1 and CDR2: SGHTA, FQGTGA. CDR3 sequence (DNA): TGTGCCAGCAGCTTAATGGGGTCTGGAAACACCATATATTTT. Protein product: CASSLMGSGNTIYF.

The chain employs TRBV7-2 and TRBJ2-7; 9 bases line up with TRBD1. In germline, CDR1 is SGHTA, CDR2 FQGNSA. Unmatched junction bases numbered 5, after V lost 4 bases and J lost 1 base. The length of the CDR3 is 15 residues. CDR3 region: CASSSRQGGSYEQYF. DNA of the CDR3: TGTGCCAGCAGCTCCCGACAGGGGGGTTCCTACGAGCAGTACTTC.

The CDR3 nucleotides are TGTGCCTGGAGCTCCTGGGGGGATCAGCCCCAGCATTTT. It translates to CAWSSWGDQPQHF. The J gene is TRBJ1-5, the V gene TRBV30; tentative D call: TRBD1 (5 bases). The CDR3 runs to 13 residues. Germline V gene sequence: CDR1 GTSNPN, CDR2 SVGIG (reference sequence). V was pared by 3 bases and J by 5 bases, with 11 bases between. The whole variable domain, filled in from reference TRBV30 and TRBJ1-5, reads SQTIHQWPATLVQPVGSPLSLECTVEGTSNPNLYWYRQAAGRGLQLLFYSVGIGQISSEVPQNLSASRPQDRQFILSSKKLLLSDSGFYLCAWSSWGDQPQHFGDGTRLSIL.

The genes are TRBV18 and TRBJ1-2; D is unclear. This CDR3 spans 12 amino acids. The V gene lost 8 bases and the J gene lost 8 bases, with 15 bases spanning the gap. The germline V gene encodes CDR1 KGHSH and CDR2 LQKENI. In nucleotides, the CDR3 is TGTGCCAGCGCCGCAGGAGGAGACGGCTACACCTTC. It specifies CASAAGGDGYTF.

The table lists this clone with a few counts. The chain joins TRBV3-1 (or the pseudogene TRBV3-2) to TRBJ1-1, with D perhaps TRBD1 (5 bases). The CDR3 spans 16 residues. The V gene's germline CDR1 is LGHDT and CDR2 YNNKEL (reference sequence). With 1 base removed from V and 1 base from J, the gap between germline ends came to 13 bases. CDR3 in DNA: TGTGCCAGCAGCCAAGTATGGGGACTCGGGAACACTGAAGCTTTCTTT. It encodes CASSQVWGLGNTEAFF.

This clone was detected only a few times. The rearrangement joins TRBV25-1 to TRBJ2-7, with D unclear. Looked up from germline, CDR1 is MGHDK and CDR2 is SYGVNS. Trimming pared 4 bases from V and 2 bases from J, leaving 3 bases between. This CDR3 has 11 residues. Written as DNA, the CDR3 is TGTGCCAGCAGTGGTACCTACGAGCAGTACTTC. The encoded protein is CASSGTYEQYF.

This clone was counted a few times. The V call is TRBV4-2, the J call TRBJ2-7; 10 bases fit TRBD1. V lost 0 bases and J lost 3; bases outside the gene matches: 2. Germline V gene data show CDR1 as LGHNA and CDR2 as YNFKEQ. The CDR3 spans 15 residues. The chain's CDR3 is CASSQERTGGYEQYF. The CDR3 nucleotides are TGTGCCAGCAGCCAAGAGAGGACAGGGGGCTACGAGCAGTACTTC.

This clone has just a few counts. This chain uses TRBV13 with TRBJ1-2, with D unresolved. Trimming took off 7 bases at V and 1 base at J, with 16 bases between the two ends. The V gene's germline CDR1 is PRHDT and CDR2 FYEKMQ (reference sequence). The CDR3 covers 15 residues. The CDR3, as DNA: TGTGCCAGCACCCTAGGCATGGGATTTAACTATGGCTACACCTTC. It yields the protein CASTLGMGFNYGYTF.

The chain links TRBV5-6 to TRBJ2-3; D is perhaps TRBD2 (6 bases). Trimming stripped 4 bases from V and 1 base from J, with 19 bases between. CDR1 and CDR2 from the germline V gene are SGHDT and YYEEEE. CDR3 length: 17 residues. The CDR3 sequence: CASSLLTQSGGTDTQYF. For the CDR3, the DNA is TGTGCCAGCAGCCTACTTACCCAGTCGGGAGGCACAGATACGCAGTATTTT.

J is TRBJ2-3 and V is TRBV1; TRBD2, the table's D call, was not compared with the DNA. TRBV1 is deemed a pseudogene. The CDR3 is 18 residues long. The CDR3 loop is CTSSQARAGPVRGDTQYF. The CDR3 DNA sequence: TGCACCAGCAGCCAAGCACGGGCGGGGCCCGTACGAGGAGATACGCAGTATTTT.

The genes are TRBV7-6 and TRBJ2-5, with D uncertain. V lost 4 bases, J lost 1 base, and 4 bases lay in between. Germline CDR1 reads SGHVS; CDR2 reads FNYEAQ. The CDR3 totals 12 residues. CDR3 in amino acids: CASSSIQETQYF. The CDR3 coding sequence is TGTGCCAGCAGCTCCATCCAAGAGACCCAGTACTTC.

The V gene is TRBV14, the J gene TRBJ2-3; D is perhaps TRBD2 (6 bases). Deletions cut 4 bases from V and 6 bases from J, with 14 bases between. The CDR3 loop spans 14 amino acids. The V gene's germline CDR1 is SGHDN and CDR2 FVKESK. The CDR3 coding sequence is TGTGCCAGCAGCCGCCCGGGGGTTATGGATACGCAGTATTTT. It yields the protein CASSRPGVMDTQYF.

The chain carries TRBV5-1 and TRBJ2-3, with D maybe TRBD1 (6 bases). Trimming left V 3 bases short and J 0 bases short, with 14 bases between. The CDR3 spans 16 residues. Germline V lookup: CDR1 SGHRS, CDR2 YFSETQ. The CDR3 spells CASSSLGQPSTDTQYF. In nucleotides, the CDR3 is TGCGCCAGCAGCTCCCTAGGACAGCCGAGCACAGATACGCAGTATTTT. Full variable domain (rest looked up from reference TRBV5-1 and TRBJ2-3): KAGVTQTPRYLIKTRGQQVTLSCSPISGHRSVSWYQQTPGQGLQFLFEYFSETQRNKGNFPGRFSGRQFSNSRSEMNVSTLELGDSALYLCASSSLGQPSTDTQYFGPGTRLTVL.

This rearrangement joins TRBV4-1 to TRBJ2-7; D remains ambiguous. Germline lookup yields CDR1 MGHRA and CDR2 YSYEKL. Trimming took off 2 bases at V and 0 bases at J, with 11 bases between the two ends. CDR3 length: 15 amino acids. CDR3 in amino acids: CASSQQRLPSYEQYF. The CDR3 region has the DNA TGCGCCAGCAGCCAACAAAGGTTGCCCTCCTACGAGCAGTACTTC.

This sequence joins TRBV9 and TRBJ2-1; D uncertain. This CDR3 has 16 residues. Trimming removed 0 bases at V and 2 bases at J, with 12 bases between. Germline CDR1 SGDLS, CDR2 YYNGEE. The CDR3 loop reads CASSVGGPPAYNEQFF. The CDR3 DNA reads as TGTGCCAGCAGCGTAGGTGGTCCTCCCGCCTACAATGAGCAGTTCTTC.

J is TRBJ2-3 and V is TRBV29-1; D is unresolved. Per the germline V gene, CDR1 is SQVTM and CDR2 is ANQGSEA. Between the trimmed V and J ends, which lost 8 bases and 0 bases, there was a span of 9 bases. The CDR3 length is 12 residues. The CDR3 region is CSLTESTDTQYF. The DNA for the CDR3 is TGCAGCCTCACGGAAAGCACAGATACGCAGTATTTT.

The rearrangement links TRBV28 to TRBJ2-2, with D uncertain. Germline assignment: CDR1 MDHEN and CDR2 SYDVKM. Trimming stripped 1 base from V and 2 bases from J, with 5 bases between. The CDR3 length is 14 residues. The CDR3 DNA follows: TGTGCCAGCAGTTTATTTACTAACACCGGGGAGCTGTTTTTT. As protein: CASSLFTNTGELFF.

The rearrangement uses TRBV5-6 and TRBJ1-2; 10 bases agree with TRBD1. The V gene's germline CDR1 is SGHDT and CDR2 YYEEEE. Unmatched junction bases numbered 5, after V lost 5 bases and J lost 4 bases. The CDR3 is 14 residues long. In DNA, the CDR3 is TGTGCCAGCAGGGGGACAGGGGTGGGCTATGGCTACACCTTC. Translation gives CASRGTGVGYGYTF. Full variable domain (outside the CDR3, taken from reference TRBV5-6 and TRBJ1-2): DAGVTQSPTHLIKTRGQQVTLRCSPKSGHDTVSWYQQALGQGPQFIFQYYEEEERQRGNFPDRFSGHQFPNYSSELNVNALLLGDSALYLCASRGTGVGYGYTFGSGTRLTVV.

The chain has TRBV20-1 and TRBJ2-7; tentatively, D is TRBD2 (6 bases). Trimming cost V 5 bases and J 3 bases, with 8 bases left between them. The CDR3 consists of 11 residues. The V gene's germline CDR1 is DFQATT and CDR2 SNEGSKA (reference sequence). CDR3: CSALDYYEQYF. CDR3 DNA sequence: TGCAGTGCTCTGGACTACTACGAGCAGTACTTC.

The V gene is TRBV29-1, the J gene TRBJ1-1; D is undetermined. Trimming took off 4 bases at V and 2 bases at J, with 8 bases between the two ends. CDR3 length: 12 amino acids. From germline, CDR1 is SQVTM and CDR2 ANQGSEA. The CDR3 bases are TGCAGCGTTGTGTCGGCAAACACTGAAGCTTTCTTT. Translated, it gives CSVVSANTEAFF.

The chain uses TRBV12-3 or TRBV12-4 and TRBJ2-5; the D is unclear. The ends were cut back, 5 bases at V and 3 bases at J, with 10 bases in the middle. CDR3 length: 13 amino acids. The CDR3 spells CASSTDAKETQYF. Here the CDR3 DNA reads TGTGCCAGCAGTACAGATGCAAAAGAGACCCAGTACTTC.